These T cell receptor beta chains were read from a single sample in a study of CXCR3-negative and CXCR3-positive naive CD8 T cells. TCRdb reprocessed the 5' RACE reads, keeping one entry per CDR3 protein, no DNA. The sample holds more than 65,000 distinct CDR3 sequences. The sequencing input was naive CXCR3- CD8+ T cells from blood. The receptors originated from a human donor in good health. Some clones in this sample may be carry-over from other donors' samples. Each CDR3 is given with its conserved first and last residue.

J,V,length,CDR3
TRBJ1-2,TRBV12-3/TRBV12-4,15,CASRVWDRGIDGYTF
TRBJ2-7,TRBV29-1,13,CSVDDRDRDEQYF
TRBJ2-2,TRBV19,15,CASSIDGVRTGELFF
TRBJ2-7,TRBV20-1,15,CSARFPGQPAYEQYF
TRBJ2-1,TRBV29-1,13,CSVGQDSYNEQFF
TRBJ1-4,TRBV5-1,16,CASSFSPGQGNEKLFF
TRBJ1-1,TRBV12-3/TRBV12-4,15,CASSFPATVNTEAFF
TRBJ2-7,TRBV7-9,12,CASSYGTGGLYF
TRBJ2-7,TRBV18,13,CASSPGSQYEQYF
TRBJ1-1,TRBV15,15,CATSSQGNMNTEAFF
TRBJ1-4,TRBV4-2,16,CASSQEGPGTVEKLFF
TRBJ2-7,TRBV29-1,17,CSVPRASGGPSYNEQYF
TRBJ2-5,TRBV29-1,11,CSVVDQETQYF
TRBJ1-1,TRBV7-6,14,CASSQTGGETEAFF
TRBJ1-5,TRBV7-9,16,CASSARDRAFIQPQHF
TRBJ2-5,TRBV28,13,CAGSGGPQETQYF
TRBJ2-3,TRBV4-3,14,CASSQGERTDTQYF
TRBJ2-3,TRBV10-3,16,CAISDQLAGGRDTQYF
TRBJ1-2,TRBV7-9,15,CASSSLWDSQYGYTF
TRBJ2-1,TRBV24-1,18,CAISDLRTSGRFYNEQFF
TRBJ2-1,TRBV11-2,15,CASRQWGAGDNEQFF
TRBJ1-3,TRBV7-9,14,CASSLRESGNTIYF
TRBJ2-1,TRBV28,17,CASSTRQALSSYNEQFF
TRBJ2-1,TRBV5-1,15,CASRPGEVRYNEQFF
TRBJ2-3,TRBV4-3,16,CASSQEGTRDTDTQYF
TRBJ2-7,TRBV7-9,13,CASSLVASYEQYF
TRBJ2-2,TRBV3-1,15,CASSFSDRVTGELFF
TRBJ2-7,TRBV2,15,CASRVDNFGTYEQYF